The source of this T cell receptor beta chain is a study of blood T cell repertoires in COVID-19. Study-wide background: Sources were T cells, B-cell-depleted T cells, or PBMCs; the material itself was cDNA or gDNA.

TCRdb's table, derived via immunoSEQ multiplex PCR, lists solely in-frame clones and lacks some. The sample has 200,000 to 250,000 clones; roughly 86% are singletons. Looked up from germline, CDR1 is SNHLY and CDR2 is FYNNEI. The V segment lost 4 bases and the J segment 3 bases; nucleotides outside the gene matches: 8. The CDR3 runs to 15 residues. This TCR came from a woman aged 40-49 years with acute or convalescent COVID-19. Sequencing was carried out using peripheral blood. The chain joins TRBV2 to TRBJ2-5, with 7 bases aligning to TRBD1. In nucleotides, the CDR3 is TGTGCCAGCAGTGCCGCCAGGACAGGCAAAGAGACCCAGTACTTC. Translation: CASSAARTGKETQYF. The whole variable domain, filled in from reference TRBV2 and TRBJ2-5, reads EPEVTQTPSHQVTQMGQEVILRCVPISNHLYFYWYRQILGQKVEFLVSFYNNEISEKSEIFDDQFSVERPDGSNFTLKIRSTKLEDSAMYFCASSAARTGKETQYFGPGTRLLVL.